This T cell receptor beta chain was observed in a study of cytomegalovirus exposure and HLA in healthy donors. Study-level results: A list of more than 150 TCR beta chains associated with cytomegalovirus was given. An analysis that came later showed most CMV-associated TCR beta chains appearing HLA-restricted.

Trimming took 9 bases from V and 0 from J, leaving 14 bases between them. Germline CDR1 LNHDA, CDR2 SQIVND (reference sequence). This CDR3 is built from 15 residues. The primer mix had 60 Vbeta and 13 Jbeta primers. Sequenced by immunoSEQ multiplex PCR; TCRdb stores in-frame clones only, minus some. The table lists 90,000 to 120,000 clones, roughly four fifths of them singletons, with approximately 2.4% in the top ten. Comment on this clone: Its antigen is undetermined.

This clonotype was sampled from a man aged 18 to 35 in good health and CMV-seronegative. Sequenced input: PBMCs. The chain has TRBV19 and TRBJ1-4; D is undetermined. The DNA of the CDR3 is TGTGCCAGCCGCCAAAACAGTGCAACTAATGAAAAACTGTTTTTT. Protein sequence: CASRQNSATNEKLFF.